This TCR beta chain was identified during a study of cytomegalovirus exposure and HLA in healthy donors. Study-level results: Among TCR sequences, most were rare, though some public TCRs appeared in many donors.

To note about this clone: As yet, its antigen is unknown.

The CDR3 sequence is 16 residues long. The V and J ends lost 0 bases and 6 bases, in that order; junction bases with no gene match: 8. Per germline, CDR1 SGHRS and CDR2 YFSETQ. Method: immunoSEQ multiplex PCR; TCRdb's copy keeps in-frame clones and lacks some. The repertoire includes approximately 150,000 clones, about 89% of them detected once, and 3% to 3.5% sits in the top ten. This TCR was sampled from a woman aged 18-35 years in good health and CMV-seropositive. The sequenced material came from PBMCs. J is TRBJ2-3 and V is TRBV5-1; 9 nucleotides agree with TRBD1. The CDR3 is CASSLVPGQGRDTQYF. In DNA form, the CDR3 reads TGCGCCAGCAGCTTGGTACCGGGACAGGGAAGGGATACGCAGTATTTT.